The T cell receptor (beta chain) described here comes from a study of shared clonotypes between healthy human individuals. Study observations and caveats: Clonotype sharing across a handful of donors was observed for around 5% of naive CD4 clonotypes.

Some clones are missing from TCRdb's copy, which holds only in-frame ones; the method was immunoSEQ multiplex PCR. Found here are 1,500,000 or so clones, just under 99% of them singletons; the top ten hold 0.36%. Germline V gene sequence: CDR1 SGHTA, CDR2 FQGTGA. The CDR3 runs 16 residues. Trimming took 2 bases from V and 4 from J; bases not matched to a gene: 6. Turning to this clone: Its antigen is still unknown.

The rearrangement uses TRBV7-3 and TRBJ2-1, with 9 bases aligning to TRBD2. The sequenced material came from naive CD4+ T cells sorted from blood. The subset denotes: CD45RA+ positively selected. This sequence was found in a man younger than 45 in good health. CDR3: CASSLSAGGQYNEQFF. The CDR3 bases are TGTGCCAGCAGCTTATCGGCGGGAGGGCAATACAATGAGCAGTTCTTC.